This is a list of T cell receptor beta chains from one sample in a study of blood T cell repertoires in COVID-19. Using immunoSEQ multiplex PCR, the repertoire was profiled, and TCRdb retains in-frame clones only, with some absent. The sample holds under 40,000 clones, over 80% seen once. Sequenced input: peripheral blood. The receptors were gathered from a man between 50 and 59 years old with active or convalescent COVID-19. Each CDR3 is given with its conserved first and last residue. The D gene is left open where the match is weak. Some rows mark clone size as missing; the rest say once, few, many or name a class of expanded clone.

j_gene,abundance,v_gene,d_gene,CDR3aa,CDR3nt
TRBJ1-2,NA,TRBV5-5,TRBD1,CASNPGGDRVNYGYTF,TGTGCCAGCAACCCGGGGGGGGACAGAGTTAACTATGGCTACACCTTC
TRBJ2-3,NA,TRBV7-7,TRBD2,CASSMGAGGRAPDTQYF,TGTGCCAGCAGCATGGGAGCAGGCGGGAGGGCCCCAGATACGCAGTATTTT
TRBJ2-5,NA,TRBV7-2,TRBD2,CASSLALLAGGSRYQETQYF,TGTGCCAGCAGCTTAGCGCTTCTAGCGGGGGGCTCTAGGTACCAAGAGACCCAGTACTTC
TRBJ2-2,NA,TRBV27,NA,CASSLRVQGRSGELFF,TGTGCCAGCAGTTTAAGGGTACAGGGTAGGTCCGGGGAGCTGTTTTTT
TRBJ2-7,NA,TRBV5-8,NA,CASSLQTAYEQYF,TGTGCCAGCAGCTTGCAGACTGCCTACGAGCAGTACTTC
TRBJ2-7,NA,TRBV4-2,TRBD1,CASSQVTGQGAYEQYF,TGTGCCAGCAGCCAAGTTACCGGACAGGGGGCCTACGAGCAGTACTTC
TRBJ2-5,NA,TRBV5-1,NA,CASSLGGAGEETQYF,TGCGCCAGCAGCTTGGGGGGGGCGGGAGAAGAGACCCAGTACTTC
TRBJ2-3,few,TRBV18,TRBD2,CASSPPSGGSDTQYF,TGTGCCAGCTCACCACCTAGCGGGGGTTCAGATACGCAGTATTTT
TRBJ2-7,NA,TRBV11-2,TRBD2,CASSLGLAAYEQYF,TGTGCCAGCAGCTTGGGACTAGCGGCCTACGAGCAGTACTTC
TRBJ2-5,NA,TRBV5-1,TRBD1,CASRSDRGETQYF,TGCGCCAGCAGATCTGACAGGGGAGAGACCCAGTACTTC
TRBJ1-4,NA,TRBV6-6,TRBD1,CASSSPGGNEKLFF,TGTGCCAGCAGTTCTCCAGGGGGTAATGAAAAACTGTTTTTT
TRBJ2-3,NA,TRBV5-1,TRBD2,CASSRTYASGSVGDTQYF,TGCGCCAGCAGCCGTACCTACGCTAGCGGGAGTGTGGGGGATACGCAGTATTTT
TRBJ1-4,NA,TRBV28,TRBD1,CASSSPRATGAGEKLFF,TGTGCCAGCAGTTCCCCCCGGGCGACAGGGGCGGGTGAAAAACTGTTTTTT
TRBJ2-1,NA,TRBV5-1,TRBD2,CASSPLNSGGTSSSYNEQFF,TGCGCCAGCAGCCCTCTGAATAGCGGGGGGACCTCAAGCTCCTACAATGAGCAGTTCTTC
TRBJ1-4,once,TRBV3-1/TRBV3-2,NA,CASSLRGGGNEKLFF,TGTGCCAGCAGCCTCCGGGGAGGGGGAAATGAAAAACTGTTTTTT
TRBJ1-2,NA,TRBV20-1,NA,CSARGPGYTF,TGCAGTGCTAGAGGGCCTGGCTACACCTTC
TRBJ2-5,NA,TRBV5-4,TRBD1,CASSLWTGQETQYF,TGTGCCAGCAGCTTATGGACAGGGCAAGAGACCCAGTACTTC
TRBJ1-5,NA,TRBV2,TRBD1,CASGGQAEYQPQHF,TGTGCCAGCGGGGGACAGGCCGAATATCAGCCCCAGCATTTT
TRBJ2-2,NA,TRBV6-5,TRBD1,CASRITGGTGELFF,TGTGCCAGCAGGATTACAGGGGGCACCGGGGAGCTGTTTTTT
TRBJ2-5,NA,TRBV14,TRBD2,CASSTGMAASGKTKTQYF,TGTGCCAGCAGCACAGGAATGGCGGCTAGCGGGAAAACCAAGACCCAGTACTTC
TRBJ1-6,NA,TRBV27,TRBD1,CASSLNPGQGAGFPLHF,TGTGCCAGCAGTTTAAATCCGGGACAGGGGGCCGGTTTCCCCCTCCACTTT
TRBJ2-1,few,TRBV7-7,TRBD2,CASSPGLAAYNEQFF,TGTGCCAGCAGCCCGGGACTAGCAGCCTACAATGAGCAGTTCTTC
TRBJ2-7,NA,TRBV24-1,TRBD1,CATSDVRDRGDEQYF,TGTGCCACCAGTGATGTCCGGGACAGGGGGGACGAGCAGTACTTC
TRBJ1-2,few,TRBV24-1,NA,CATSDSGSQWGYTF,TGTGCCACCAGTGATTCAGGATCCCAGTGGGGCTACACCTTC
TRBJ1-5,NA,TRBV19,NA,CASTLGFDRLYQPQHF,TGTGCCAGTACCCTAGGGTTCGACAGACTCTATCAGCCCCAGCATTTT
TRBJ2-4,NA,TRBV7-9,NA,CASSLFSGQAKNIQYF,TGTGCCAGCAGCTTATTTAGTGGACAAGCCAAAAACATTCAGTACTTC
TRBJ2-3,NA,TRBV28,NA,CASSTSTDTQYF,TGTGCCAGCAGTACTAGCACAGATACGCAGTATTTT
TRBJ1-1,NA,TRBV29-1,NA,CSVGGYRGTEAFF,TGCAGCGTTGGGGGTTACCGGGGGACTGAAGCTTTCTTT
TRBJ2-2,NA,TRBV20-1,NA,CSASGGTTGELFF,TGCAGTGCTAGTGGGGGCACCACCGGGGAGCTGTTTTTT
TRBJ2-7,NA,TRBV12-3/TRBV12-4,NA,CASSLGGDEQYF,TGTGCCAGCAGTTTAGGGGGGGACGAGCAGTACTTC